This T cell receptor (beta chain) was captured by sequencing in a study of OX40 agonist ivuxolimab in advanced cancers. About the research overall: Two cutaneous melanoma patients and one hepatocellular carcinoma patient, three in all, had partial responses.

Method: immunoSEQ multiplex PCR; TCRdb's copy keeps in-frame clones and lacks some. The data contain tens of thousands of clones, 90% to 95% of them singletons. Findings and caveats of the study: On average, CD8+ T cells showed a greater number of expanded clones than CD4+.

As concerns this clone: Its target is not known.

Sampled blood was obtained at baseline, cycle 4 day 1, and cycle 7 day 1. The CDR3 covers 15 residues. Per the germline V gene, CDR1 is SGHTA and CDR2 is FQGNSA. Trimming cost V 2 bases and J 2 bases, with 12 bases left between them. V usage is TRBV7-2 and J usage is TRBJ2-5, with D tentatively TRBD1 (6 bases). The sequence came from an adult with an advanced solid tumor such as melanoma, head and neck, liver or kidney cancer. Sequencing used CD4+ or CD8+ T cells sorted from blood, obtained in a trial of the OX40 agonist ivuxolimab. CDR3 nucleotides: TGTGCCAGCAGCTTACAGGGGTTGGGGCAAGAGACCCAGTACTTC. This translates into CASSLQGLGQETQYF.